A selection of T cell receptor beta chains follows, all from one sample in a study of blood T cell repertoires in COVID-19. Measured with immunoSEQ multiplex PCR; TCRdb has only the in-frame clones, and not every one. Here the sample spans 300,000 to 450,000 clones, 85% being singletons. What was sequenced was peripheral blood. These receptors came from a woman in her late teens or twenties with acute or convalescent COVID-19. Each CDR3 is given with its conserved first and last residue.

CDR3aa	v_gene	j_gene
CASSLGETPYNEQFF	TRBV27	TRBJ2-1
CASSRTVNNEQFF	TRBV7-2	TRBJ2-1
CASSIGESSGNTIYF	TRBV19	TRBJ1-3
CASSASGGGLNQPQHF	TRBV9	TRBJ1-5
CASSPQQGYYEQYF	TRBV13	TRBJ2-7
CASSFRSTDTQYF	TRBV5-1	TRBJ2-3
CASRTGIQETQYF	TRBV12-3/TRBV12-4	TRBJ2-5
CASSLPTGAGLTGELFF	TRBV28	TRBJ2-2
CAAGSLRTEAFF	TRBV25-1	TRBJ1-1
CASSHLADYTDTQYF	TRBV27	TRBJ2-3
CATRQGAANYGYTF	TRBV15	TRBJ1-2
CASSSQGMGEKLFF	TRBV7-8	TRBJ1-4
CASSHPSEGGENTEAFF	TRBV9	TRBJ1-1
CASSHRQGLNTEAFF	TRBV11-2	TRBJ1-1
CASSLGHRGSNSPLHF	TRBV5-6	TRBJ1-6
CASSYGQGASYEQYF	TRBV27	TRBJ2-7
CASKQGVSTSRLTTQETQYF	TRBV6-4	TRBJ2-5
CASSLNRGYEQYF	TRBV7-6	TRBJ2-7
CASSLPGQDLGTGELFF	TRBV4-2	TRBJ2-2
CASQGLGANVLTF	TRBV27	TRBJ2-6
CASSEAEGANTEAFF	TRBV2	TRBJ1-1
CASSITSGGTDTQYF	TRBV5-1	TRBJ2-3
CASSLEQGVTQYF	TRBV7-2	TRBJ2-3
CASRPQGWAGRGQTEAFF	TRBV19	TRBJ1-1
CASSPRLAGGIGELFF	TRBV9	TRBJ2-2
CATSREVTAGSTDTQYF	TRBV15	TRBJ2-3
CASRPPGHLNYGYTF	TRBV5-4	TRBJ1-2
CATSGAGGIDTQYF	TRBV24-1	TRBJ2-3
CASSQDRVLLTDTQYF	TRBV14	TRBJ2-3
CASSLVTGTGSTEAFF	TRBV7-6	TRBJ1-1
CASSITSRDSDTQYF	TRBV9	TRBJ2-3
CASSQAGGGRSAQYF	TRBV14	TRBJ2-5
CASSPNRDRVHEQYF	TRBV18	TRBJ2-7
CASSPDGTTNEKLFF	TRBV5-1	TRBJ1-4
CASSVLSNQPQHF	TRBV9	TRBJ1-5
CASSSTSGRTDTQYF	TRBV7-3	TRBJ2-3
CASSPFIGELFF	TRBV6-5	TRBJ2-2
CASSLSAGQPQHF	TRBV7-9	TRBJ1-5